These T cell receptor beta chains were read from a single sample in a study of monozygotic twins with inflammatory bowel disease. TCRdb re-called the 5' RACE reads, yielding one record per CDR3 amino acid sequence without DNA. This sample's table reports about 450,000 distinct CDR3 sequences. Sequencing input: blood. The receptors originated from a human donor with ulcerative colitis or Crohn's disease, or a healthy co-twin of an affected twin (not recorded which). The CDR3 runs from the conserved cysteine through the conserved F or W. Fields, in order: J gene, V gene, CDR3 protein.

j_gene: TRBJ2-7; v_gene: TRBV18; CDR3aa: CASSPPTRSSYEQYF
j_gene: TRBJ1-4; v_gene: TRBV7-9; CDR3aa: CASSPNSATNEKLFF
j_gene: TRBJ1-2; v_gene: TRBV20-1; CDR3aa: CSANPRESGYTF
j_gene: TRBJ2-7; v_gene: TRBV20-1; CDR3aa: CSARAYWGSTYEQYF
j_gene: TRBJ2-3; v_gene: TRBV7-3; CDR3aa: CASSVAGPPTDTQYF
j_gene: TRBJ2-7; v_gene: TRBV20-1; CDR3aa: CSAIRDRVDYEQYF
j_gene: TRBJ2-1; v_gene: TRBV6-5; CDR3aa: CASSWGAEQFF
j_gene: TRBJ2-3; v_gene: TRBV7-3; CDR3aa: CASAGQPTDTQYF
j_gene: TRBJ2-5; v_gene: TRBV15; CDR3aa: CATRSTGGYETQYF
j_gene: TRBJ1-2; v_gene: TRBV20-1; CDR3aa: CSARDGLERPNYGYTF
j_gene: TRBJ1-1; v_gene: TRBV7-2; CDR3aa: CASSLDKGRKAFF
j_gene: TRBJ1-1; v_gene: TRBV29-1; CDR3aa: CSTGGRNTEAFF
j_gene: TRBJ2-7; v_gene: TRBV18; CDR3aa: CASSWTSGSSYEQYF
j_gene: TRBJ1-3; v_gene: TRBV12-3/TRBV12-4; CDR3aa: CASSLNGQTGNTIYF
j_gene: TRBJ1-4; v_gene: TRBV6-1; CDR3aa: CASSNKARYDSTEGKLFF
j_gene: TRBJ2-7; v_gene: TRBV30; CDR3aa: CAWSGTGSSYEQYF
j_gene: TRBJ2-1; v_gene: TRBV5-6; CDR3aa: CASSFDGGLGEQFF
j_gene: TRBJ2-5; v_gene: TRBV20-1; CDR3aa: CSARDRTAQETQYF
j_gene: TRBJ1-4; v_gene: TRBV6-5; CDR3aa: CASSSWGRTNEKLFF
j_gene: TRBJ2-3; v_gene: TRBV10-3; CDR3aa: CAISGGLARVGWTQYF
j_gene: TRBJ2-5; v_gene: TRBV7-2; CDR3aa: CASSLGVGLVKQETQYF
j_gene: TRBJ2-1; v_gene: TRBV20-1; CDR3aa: CSAITARGLYNEQFF
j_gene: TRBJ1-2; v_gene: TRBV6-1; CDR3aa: CASSEEVYGFTF
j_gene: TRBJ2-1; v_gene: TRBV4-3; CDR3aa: CASSRTSGKWDEQFF
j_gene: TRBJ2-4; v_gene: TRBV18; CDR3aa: CASSPVQGVKNIQYF
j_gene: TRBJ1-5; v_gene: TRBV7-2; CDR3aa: CASSSTGNNQPQHF
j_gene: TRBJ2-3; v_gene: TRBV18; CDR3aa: CASSGLQGDQDTQYF
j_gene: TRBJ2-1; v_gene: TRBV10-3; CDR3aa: CAISEEAYEQFF
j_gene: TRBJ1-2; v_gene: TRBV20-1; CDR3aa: CSAAGTVYGYTF
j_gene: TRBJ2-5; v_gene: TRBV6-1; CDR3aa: CASSGVTTIQETQYF